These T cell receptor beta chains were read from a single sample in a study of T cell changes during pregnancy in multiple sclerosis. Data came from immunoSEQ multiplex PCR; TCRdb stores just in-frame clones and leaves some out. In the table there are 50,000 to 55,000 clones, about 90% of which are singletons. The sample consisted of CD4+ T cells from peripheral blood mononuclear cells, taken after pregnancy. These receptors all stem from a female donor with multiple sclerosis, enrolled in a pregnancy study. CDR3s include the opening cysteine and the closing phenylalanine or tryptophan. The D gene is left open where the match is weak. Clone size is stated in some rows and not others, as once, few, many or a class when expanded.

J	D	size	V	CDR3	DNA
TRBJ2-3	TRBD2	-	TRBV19	CASSPGGRSGSVTDTQYF	TGTGCCAGCTCACCGGGCGGTCGGAGCGGGAGTGTCACAGATACGCAGTATTTT
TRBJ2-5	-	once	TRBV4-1	CASSQAYLGTGQETQYF	TGCGCCAGCAGCCAAGCATACTTAGGGACTGGCCAAGAGACCCAGTACTTC
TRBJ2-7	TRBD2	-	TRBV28	CASSLPSSGRGRSSYEQYF	TGTGCCAGCAGTTTACCCTCTAGCGGGAGGGGCCGGAGCTCCTACGAGCAGTACTTC
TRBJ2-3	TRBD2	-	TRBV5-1	CASSSGLAGIHTSTDTQYF	TGCGCCAGCAGCTCAGGACTAGCGGGGATCCACACTAGCACAGATACGCAGTATTTT
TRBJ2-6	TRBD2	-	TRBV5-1	CASSASGSSLSGANVLTF	TGCGCCAGCAGCGCTAGCGGGTCCTCCCTCTCTGGGGCCAACGTCCTGACTTTC
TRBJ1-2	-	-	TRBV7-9	CASSLSDGQVYGYTF	TGTGCCAGCAGCTTATCCGACGGACAAGTCTATGGCTACACCTTC
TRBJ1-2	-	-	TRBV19	CASSITGPLLGYTF	TGTGCCAGTAGTATAACAGGTCCCCTCTTAGGCTACACCTTC
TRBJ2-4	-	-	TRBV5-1	CASSLQPGVRAKNIQYF	TGCGCCAGCAGCTTGCAGCCGGGGGTAAGGGCCAAAAACATTCAGTACTTC
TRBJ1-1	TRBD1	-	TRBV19	CASSNRGTTEAFF	TGTGCCAGTTCGAACAGGGGGACCACTGAAGCTTTCTTT
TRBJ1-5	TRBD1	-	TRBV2	CASSVTGGGGNQPQHF	TGTGCCAGCAGTGTAACAGGGGGAGGAGGCAATCAGCCCCAGCATTTT
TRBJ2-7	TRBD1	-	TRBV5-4	CASSRPTGGSYEQYF	TGTGCCAGCAGCCGACCGACAGGGGGGAGCTACGAGCAGTACTTC
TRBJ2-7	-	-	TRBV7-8	CASSLVLGGYEQYF	TGTGCCAGCAGCTTAGTTTTAGGAGGTTACGAGCAGTACTTC
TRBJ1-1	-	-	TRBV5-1	CASSLVGGMNTEAFF	TGCGCCAGCAGCTTGGTTGGAGGAATGAACACTGAAGCTTTCTTT
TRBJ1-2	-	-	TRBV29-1	CSVDGSGGYTF	TGCAGCGTTGATGGAAGCGGCGGCTACACCTTC
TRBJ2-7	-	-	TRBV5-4	CASSLAGSYEQYF	TGTGCCAGCAGCTTGGCGGGGTCCTACGAGCAGTACTTC
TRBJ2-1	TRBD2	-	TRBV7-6	CASSSTRTSGSNEQFF	TGTGCCAGCAGCTCTACCAGGACTAGCGGGAGCAATGAGCAGTTCTTC
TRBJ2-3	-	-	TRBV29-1	CSVVGGSTDTQYF	TGCAGCGTAGTGGGGGGTAGCACAGATACGCAGTATTTT
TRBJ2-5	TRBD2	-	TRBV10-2	CASSVLAGVGETQYF	TGCGCCAGCAGTGTTTTAGCGGGAGTGGGAGAGACCCAGTACTTC
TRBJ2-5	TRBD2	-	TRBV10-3	CAISERLAGESETQYF	TGTGCCATCAGTGAACGGCTAGCGGGAGAATCGGAGACCCAGTACTTC
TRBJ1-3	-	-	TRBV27	CASSPRRIGNTIYF	TGTGCCAGCAGTCCCCGGAGGATCGGAAACACCATATATTTT
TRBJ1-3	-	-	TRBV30	CAWSSQGSSGNTIYF	TGTGCCTGGAGTTCGCAGGGAAGCTCTGGAAACACCATATATTTT
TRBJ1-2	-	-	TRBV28	CASSPVPPNNYGYTF	TGTGCCAGCAGCCCAGTCCCGCCAAATAACTATGGCTACACCTTC
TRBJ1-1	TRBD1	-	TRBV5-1	CASSPQTGGEAFF	TGCGCCAGCAGCCCTCAGACAGGGGGGGAAGCTTTCTTT
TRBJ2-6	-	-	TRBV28	CASSPRGSGANVLTF	TGTGCCAGCAGTCCCCGAGGATCTGGGGCCAACGTCCTGACTTTC
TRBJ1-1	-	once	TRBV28	CASSVGHPNTEAFF	TGTGCCAGCAGTGTGGGACACCCGAACACTGAAGCTTTCTTT
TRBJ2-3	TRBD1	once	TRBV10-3	CAIKDRAPDTQYF	TGTGCCATCAAGGACAGGGCCCCAGATACGCAGTATTTT
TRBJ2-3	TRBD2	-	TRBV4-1	CASSQVEVGLAVTDTQYF	TGCGCCAGCAGCCAAGTCGAGGTAGGACTAGCGGTCACAGATACGCAGTATTTT
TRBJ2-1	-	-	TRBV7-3	CASSLRGHATKSYNEQFF	TGTGCCAGCAGCTTAAGGGGGCACGCCACTAAATCCTACAATGAGCAGTTCTTC
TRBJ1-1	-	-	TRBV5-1	CASTARAGTEAFF	TGCGCCAGCACGGCCAGGGCGGGAACTGAAGCTTTCTTT
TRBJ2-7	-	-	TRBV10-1	CASSGRRVERKTYEQYF	TGCGCCAGCAGTGGGCGGCGTGTCGAGCGGAAAACCTACGAGCAGTACTTC
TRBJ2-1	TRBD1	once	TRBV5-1	CASSIGTASFGDNEQFF	TGCGCCAGCAGCATAGGGACAGCCTCCTTTGGGGACAATGAGCAGTTCTTC
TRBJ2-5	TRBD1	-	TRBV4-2	CASSQSTGVGETQYF	TGTGCCAGCAGCCAATCTACAGGGGTAGGGGAGACCCAGTACTTC
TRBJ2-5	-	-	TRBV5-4	CASSLLRGGDQETQYF	TGTGCCAGCAGCTTGCTCAGGGGAGGGGACCAAGAGACCCAGTACTTC
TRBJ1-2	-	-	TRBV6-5	CASSYSPGQGYGYTF	TGTGCCAGCAGTTACTCGCCAGGGCAGGGGTATGGCTACACCTTC
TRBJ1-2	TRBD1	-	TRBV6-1	CASSARQGTNYGYTF	TGTGCCAGCAGCGCCCGACAGGGGACAAACTATGGCTACACCTTC
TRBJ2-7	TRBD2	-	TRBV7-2	CASSLVAAGENEQYF	TGTGCCAGCAGCTTAGTGGCGGCGGGAGAGAACGAGCAGTACTTC
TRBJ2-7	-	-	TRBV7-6	CASSLGGGRTYEQYF	TGTGCCAGCAGCCTAGGGGGGGGCAGGACGTACGAGCAGTACTTC
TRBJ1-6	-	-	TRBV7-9	CASSRTDSPLHF	TGTGCCAGCAGTCGAACAGATTCACCCCTCCACTTT
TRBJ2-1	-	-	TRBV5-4	CASSGGGNIYNEQFF	TGTGCCAGCAGCGGTGGGGGGAACATCTACAATGAGCAGTTCTTC
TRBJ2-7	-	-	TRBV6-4	CASSERGIVIGSSYEQYF	TGTGCCAGCAGTGAGAGGGGTATCGTTATCGGGAGCTCCTACGAGCAGTACTTC
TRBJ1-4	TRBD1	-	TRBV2	CASSRDSNEKLFF	TGTGCCAGCAGTCGGGACAGCAATGAAAAACTGTTTTTT
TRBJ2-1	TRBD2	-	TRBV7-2	CASSASGGVYNEQFF	TGTGCCAGCAGCGCTAGCGGAGGAGTTTACAATGAGCAGTTCTTC
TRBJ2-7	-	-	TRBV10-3	CAISETGAPEQYF	TGTGCCATCAGTGAGACGGGAGCCCCCGAGCAGTACTTC
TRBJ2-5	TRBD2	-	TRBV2	CASRRASGEKETQYF	TGTGCCAGCAGGAGGGCTAGCGGAGAGAAAGAGACCCAGTACTTC
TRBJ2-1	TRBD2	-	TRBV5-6	CASSPGRLAGGNEQFF	TGTGCCAGCAGCCCGGGACGGCTAGCGGGAGGCAATGAGCAGTTCTTC
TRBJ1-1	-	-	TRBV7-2	CASSLAWNTEAFF	TGTGCCAGCAGCTTAGCCTGGAACACTGAAGCTTTCTTT
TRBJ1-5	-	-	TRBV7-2	CASSLGLNRGYYQPQHF	TGTGCCAGCAGCTTAGGTCTGAATCGGGGGTATTATCAGCCCCAGCATTTT
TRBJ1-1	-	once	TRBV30	CARRGMYGENTEAFF	TGTGCCCGGAGGGGTATGTACGGGGAGAACACTGAAGCTTTCTTT
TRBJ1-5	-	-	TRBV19	CASSIGGSSNQPQHF	TGTGCCAGTAGTATAGGAGGCAGTAGCAATCAGCCCCAGCATTTT
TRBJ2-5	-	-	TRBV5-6	CASSLLGFQETQYF	TGTGCCAGCAGCTTACTAGGCTTCCAAGAGACCCAGTACTTC